This T cell receptor beta chain was profiled in a study of blood T cells in healthy people across ages. This clonotype was seen only a few times. The CDR3 length is 19 residues. Germline CDR1 SGHTA, CDR2 FQGNSA. V lost 0 bases and J lost 5, with 20 bases in between. For the second PCR, which ran for about 7 to 11 cycles, a sample-barcoded 5' primer and a J-beta primer mix were used. Each CDR3 protein is one row after TCRdb ran MiXCR on the 5' RACE reads. The sample includes 750,000 to 950,000 distinct CDR3 sequences, roughly 50% of them seen just once. Sequenced sample: blood. The receptor's source is a man at least 80 years old in good health. The V call is TRBV7-2, the J call TRBJ1-6; D call uncertain. As DNA, the CDR3 is TGTGCCAGCAGCTTAGCGAGGGCATCAACGAATCCTAATAATTCACCCCTCCACTTT. Translation gives CASSLARASTNPNNSPLHF.